These 5 T cell receptor beta chains originate from one sample sequenced in a study of CD8+ T cells in alopecia areata. This sample's treatment: oral pan-JAK inhibitor, 5-10 mg twice daily. Following RNA extraction, reverse transcription yielded cDNA that acted as the sequencing template. The data were produced by immunoSEQ multiplex PCR, yet TCRdb's version contains in-frame clones alone and is incomplete. The sample comprises about 290,000 clones, nearly 60% of which are singletons, and approximately 2% rests with the top ten. Sample: CD4+ T cells sorted from blood, taken at week 24, from a patient treated with tofacitinib. The receptors here all came from a human donor with alopecia areata.

This clone was counted between two and nine times. The chain joins TRBV4-1 to TRBJ2-3; perhaps TRBD2 as D (5 bases). V lost 0 bases, J lost 3 bases, and 19 bases lay in between. Looked up from germline, CDR1 is MGHRA and CDR2 is YSYEKL. CDR3 length: 18 residues. CDR3 nucleotides: TGCGCCAGCAGCCAAGATCCCGCAGGCGGGTGGCAAACAGATACGCAGTATTTT. This gives the protein CASSQDPAGGWQTDTQYF.

In this sample, this clone turned up once. The chain joins TRBV14 to TRBJ2-1; a weak D match, TRBD2 (6 bases). From germline, CDR1 is SGHDN and CDR2 FVKESK. The germline V and J ends were trimmed by 9 bases and 2 bases, with 14 bases remaining between them. The CDR3 is 14 amino acids. The CDR3: CASTPGTPYNEQFF. The CDR3 region has the DNA TGTGCCAGTACCCCCGGGACTCCCTACAATGAGCAGTTCTTC.

V usage is TRBV18 and J usage is TRBJ2-5; tentatively, D is TRBD1 or TRBD2 (5 bases each). Trimming left V 1 base short and J 4 bases short, with 13 bases between. Per the germline V gene, CDR1 is KGHSH and CDR2 is LQKENI. CDR3 length: 15 amino acids. The CDR3 DNA sequence: TGTGCCAGCTCACCACGATTTGGGGCGGGAGAGACCCAGTACTTC. Translation: CASSPRFGAGETQYF.

The chain joins TRBV4-1 to TRBJ1-5; D is possibly TRBD1 (5 bases). The V and J ends lost 0 bases and 16 bases respectively, with 19 bases between them. The CDR3 spans 14 residues. The germline V gene has CDR1 MGHRA and CDR2 YSYEKL. The DNA for the CDR3 is TGCGCCAGCAGCCAAGAATTGGTAGGGACGGCCTACCATTTT. Its translation: CASSQELVGTAYHF.

The gene calls are TRBV2 and TRBJ2-5; D is uncertain. Germline lookup yields CDR1 SNHLY and CDR2 FYNNEI. The V end was cut by 5 bases, the J end by 1 base, with 14 bases between. There are 15 residues in the CDR3. The CDR3 protein is CASSSSSGVQETQYF. The CDR3 nucleotides are TGTGCCAGCAGTAGTTCGTCGGGTGTCCAAGAGACCCAGTACTTC.